A single sample is the source of the 18 T cell receptor beta chains below, sequenced in a study of blood T cell repertoires in COVID-19. Here immunoSEQ multiplex PCR was the method, and the copy in TCRdb shows in-frame clones only, minus some. The table shows over 250,000 clones, with 89% occurring only once. The sample consisted of peripheral blood. These receptors all come from a woman aged 55-70 years with acute or convalescent COVID-19.

The genes are TRBV7-9 and TRBJ2-3; 7 nucleotides match TRBD2. Germline V gives CDR1 SEHNR, CDR2 FQNEAQ (reference sequence). The trim removed 5 bases at V and 4 bases at J, leaving 6 bases unmatched. The CDR3 extends over 14 amino acids. CDR3 region: CASSPGGSADTQYF. The CDR3 nucleotides read TGTGCCAGCAGCCCGGGGGGTAGCGCAGATACGCAGTATTTT. Together with reference TRBV7-9 and TRBJ2-3, the CDR3 gives the full variable domain: DTGVSQNPRHKITKRGQNVTFRCDPISEHNRLYWYRQTLGQGPEFLTYFQNEAQLEKSRLLSDRFSAERPKGSFSTLEIQRTEQGDSAMYLCASSPGGSADTQYFGPGTRLTVL.

The chain couples TRBV25-1 to TRBJ1-1; a weak D match, TRBD1 (6 bases). Germline assignment: CDR1 MGHDK and CDR2 SYGVNS. The CDR3 sequence is 14 residues long. V gave up 7 bases and J gave up 7 bases, with 19 bases separating them. The CDR3 region has the DNA TGTGCCAGCAACGCCCCGGGGGGCGTTAATGAAGCTTTCTTT. Protein: CASNAPGGVNEAFF.

The chain is built from TRBV2 and TRBJ1-3; 7 bases align to TRBD1. V was pared by 0 bases and J by 4 bases, with 0 bases of the junction left unmatched. CDR1 and CDR2 (germline): SNHLY, FYNNEI. The CDR3 is 14 residues long. The CDR3 DNA is TGTGCCAGCAGTGAAGCACAGGGGGGAAACACCATATATTTT. Protein: CASSEAQGGNTIYF.

The genes are TRBV5-4 and TRBJ1-3; D ambiguous. The CDR3 loop spans 14 amino acids. Germline lookup yields CDR1 SGHNT and CDR2 YYREEE (reference sequence). The V gene lost 0 bases and the J gene lost 0 bases, with 4 bases spanning the gap. CDR3 sequence reads: CASSLGSSGNTIYF. The CDR3 DNA is TGTGCCAGCAGCTTGGGCAGCTCTGGAAACACCATATATTTT.

The rearrangement joins TRBV6-4 to TRBJ2-3; D possibly corresponds to TRBD1 (5 bases). V lost 8 bases and J lost 4, with 13 bases in between. The CDR3 is 13 amino acids. Germline V gives CDR1 MRHNA, CDR2 SNTAGT. The CDR3 loop reads CASSQGLADTQYF. The CDR3, as DNA: TGTGCCAGCTCGCAGGGTTTGGCAGATACGCAGTATTTT.

The gene calls are TRBV9 and TRBJ2-3; 15 nucleotides line up with TRBD2. Germline values: CDR1 SGDLS, CDR2 YYNGEE. This CDR3 is 17 amino acids long. V dropped 4 bases and J dropped 9; count of bases not matched to a gene: 12. The CDR3 loop is CASSPRTSGGGPGTQYF. The CDR3, as DNA: TGTGCCAGCAGCCCTCGGACTAGCGGGGGGGGCCCGGGGACGCAGTATTTT.

V usage is TRBV6-6 and J usage is TRBJ2-7; 7 nucleotides match TRBD1. V shed 5 bases, J shed 3 bases, and the junction held 4 bases outside the gene matches. This CDR3 is 13 amino acids long. Germline CDR1 is MNHNY and CDR2 is SVGAGI (reference sequence). DNA of the CDR3: TGTGCCAGCAGTCGAACAGGGGTCTACGAGCAGTACTTC. This encodes CASSRTGVYEQYF.

The J gene is TRBJ1-5, the V gene TRBV7-6; unclear D gene. Trimming pared 1 base from V and 0 bases from J, leaving 13 bases between. The CDR3 is 17 amino acids. Germline values: CDR1 SGHVS, CDR2 FNYEAQ. The CDR3 here is CASSLGSARGSNQPQHF. For the CDR3, the DNA is TGTGCCAGCAGCTTAGGATCCGCGCGGGGTAGCAATCAGCCCCAGCATTTT.

A few counts support this clone. The rearrangement links TRBV3-1 (or the pseudogene TRBV3-2) to TRBJ1-1; tentatively, D is TRBD1 (6 bases). Germline CDR1 reads LGHDT; CDR2 reads YNNKEL (reference sequence). V was cut by 0 bases and J by 6 bases, with 14 bases left in between. The length of the CDR3 is 15 residues. The DNA of the CDR3 is TGTGCCAGCAGCCAAGAGATACAGGGACGGGCTGAAGCTTTCTTT. Translated, it gives CASSQEIQGRAEAFF.

The J gene is TRBJ1-2, the V gene TRBV9; D call uncertain. The germline V and J ends were trimmed by 3 bases and 8 bases, with 17 bases remaining between them. Germline V lookup: CDR1 SGDLS, CDR2 YYNGEE. This CDR3 is built from 14 residues. The CDR3 bases are TGTGCCAGCAGCGCCCAGGAAGACGGCTTGGGCTACACCTTC. It specifies CASSAQEDGLGYTF.

The chain employs TRBV7-2 and TRBJ2-5, with 10 bases that match TRBD1. With V trimmed by 4 bases and J by 4 bases, 6 bases remained unmatched. Germline V lookup: CDR1 SGHTA, CDR2 FQGNSA. CDR3 length equals 15 residues. The CDR3 region has the DNA TGTGCCAGCAGCTCTGACAGGGGGCTTGGAGAGACCCAGTACTTC. The encoded protein is CASSSDRGLGETQYF.

The rearrangement joins TRBV7-9 to TRBJ2-1; 7 nucleotides match TRBD2. CDR3 length: 19 amino acids. In germline, CDR1 is SEHNR, CDR2 FQNEAQ (reference sequence). The ends lost 4 bases at V and 5 bases at J; junction bases unmatched: 20. CDR3 DNA sequence: TGTGCCAGCAGCTCCCCCCGGACCATTAGCGGGTCGAAGAACAATGAGCAGTTCTTC. It yields the protein CASSSPRTISGSKNNEQFF.

The chain is built from TRBV2 and TRBJ2-1; 10 nucleotides align to TRBD2. Trimming took 6 bases from V and 6 from J; bases not matched to a gene: 8. The CDR3 consists of 15 residues. Looked up from germline, CDR1 is SNHLY and CDR2 is FYNNEI. The CDR3 region is CASRKAGGPLNEQFF. In DNA form, the CDR3 reads TGTGCCAGCAGGAAAGCGGGGGGGCCCCTCAATGAGCAGTTCTTC.

The gene calls are TRBV7-9 and TRBJ2-5, with a weak D call TRBD2 (7 bases). The V end was cut by 5 bases, the J end by 4 bases, with 17 bases between. The CDR3 sequence is 15 residues long. CDR1 is SEHNR, CDR2 FQNEAQ, per germline (reference sequence). CDR3 region: CASSQDVGGGETQYF. CDR3 in DNA: TGTGCCAGCAGCCAGGACGTGGGAGGGGGAGAGACCCAGTACTTC. The entire variable domain, with the rest obtained from reference TRBV7-9 and TRBJ2-5, is as follows: DTGVSQNPRHKITKRGQNVTFRCDPISEHNRLYWYRQTLGQGPEFLTYFQNEAQLEKSRLLSDRFSAERPKGSFSTLEIQRTEQGDSAMYLCASSQDVGGGETQYFGPGTRLLVL.

The V call is TRBV27, the J call TRBJ2-1; D unclear. Germline-derived CDR1 and CDR2 are MNHEY and SMNVEV (reference sequence). CDR3 length: 15 residues. Trimming shortened V by 0 bases and J by 10 bases, and 16 bases separated the two germline ends. DNA for the CDR3: TGTGCCAGCAGTTTATCCCCGGGTCTTGGTAGCGAGCAGTTCTTC. Its translation is CASSLSPGLGSEQFF.

The chain combines TRBV12-3 or TRBV12-4 with TRBJ2-2; D not resolved. The CDR3 contains 12 residues. V lost 5 bases and J lost 5, with 6 bases in between. CDR3 in amino acids: CASSGETGELFF. In DNA, the CDR3 is TGTGCCAGCAGTGGAGAAACCGGGGAGCTGTTTTTT.

The CDR3 loop is CASSGPQGNTEAFF. In nucleotides, the CDR3 is TGTGCCAGCAGCGGACCCCAGGGAAACACTGAAGCTTTCTTT. V and J are TRBV11-1 and TRBJ1-1; a weak D match, TRBD1 (5 bases). The CDR3 is made up of 14 amino acids. V was pared by 5 bases and J by 2 bases, with 12 bases between. Germline CDR1 SGHAT, CDR2 FQDESV (reference sequence).

This chain links TRBV9 with TRBJ1-3; no firm D call. This CDR3 has 13 amino acids. The V and J ends lost 7 bases and 4 bases respectively, with 12 bases between them. Germline CDR1 and CDR2: SGDLS and YYNGEE. The CDR3 here is CASSPAGGNTIYF. The CDR3 DNA is TGTGCCAGCTCTCCGGCGGGGGGAAACACCATATATTTT.